Presented here are 29 T cell receptor beta chains from one specimen sequenced in a study of blood T cell repertoires in COVID-19. Generated by immunoSEQ multiplex PCR, the TCRdb table keeps only in-frame clones and is missing some. The table includes roughly 150,000 clones, roughly 80% detected once. Input material: peripheral blood. The receptors were sampled from an elderly woman with acute or convalescent COVID-19.

The chain is built from TRBV7-9 and TRBJ1-2; 7 bases are a match to TRBD1. V trimming: 6 bases; J trimming: 11 bases; junction bases outside the gene matches: 9. The CDR3 is 12 residues long. Germline assignment: CDR1 SEHNR and CDR2 FQNEAQ (reference sequence). CDR3: CASRVLRGQYTF. CDR3 nucleotides: TGTGCCAGCAGAGTCTTAAGGGGGCAGTACACCTTC.

The J gene is TRBJ1-5, the V gene TRBV7-9; TRBD1 matches 8 bases. This CDR3 region has 15 residues. Germline V gene sequence: CDR1 SEHNR, CDR2 FQNEAQ (reference sequence). The V and J ends lost 5 bases and 7 bases, in that order; junction bases with no gene match: 10. The CDR3: CASSDSGGVGQPQHF. CDR3 bases: TGTGCCAGCAGCGACTCAGGGGGCGTGGGGCAGCCCCAGCATTTT. The entire variable domain, with the rest obtained from reference TRBV7-9 and TRBJ1-5, is as follows: DTGVSQNPRHKITKRGQNVTFRCDPISEHNRLYWYRQTLGQGPEFLTYFQNEAQLEKSRLLSDRFSAERPKGSFSTLEIQRTEQGDSAMYLCASSDSGGVGQPQHFGDGTRLSIL.

The J gene is TRBJ2-1, the V gene TRBV27; 11 bases agree with TRBD1. Germline values: CDR1 MNHEY, CDR2 SMNVEV (reference sequence). Unmatched junction bases numbered 4, after V lost 6 bases and J lost 3 bases. The CDR3 loop spans 15 amino acids. In DNA form, the CDR3 reads TGTGCCAGCAGACCTGGGACAGGGGGCTACAATGAGCAGTTCTTC. It translates to CASRPGTGGYNEQFF.

This clone showed up many times. DNA for the CDR3: TGTGCCAGCAGCTCCCCGGGTCCCGGGGTGAACACTGAAGCTTTCTTT. This encodes CASSSPGPGVNTEAFF. The rearrangement joins TRBV7-9 to TRBJ1-1, with no clear D. The germline CDR1 and CDR2 sequences are SEHNR and FQNEAQ (reference sequence). Trimming pared 4 bases from V and 0 bases from J, leaving 15 bases between. The CDR3 length is 16 residues.

The rearrangement uses TRBV24-1 and TRBJ1-2; 7 nucleotides line up with TRBD1. The CDR3 totals 14 residues. Unmatched junction bases numbered 5, after V lost 3 bases and J lost 5 bases. The germline V gene has CDR1 KGHDR and CDR2 SFDVKD. The chain's CDR3 is CATSDGRDSYGYTF. The CDR3 DNA follows: TGTGCCACCAGTGATGGCCGGGACAGTTATGGCTACACCTTC.

This clone was observed a few times. This chain uses TRBV7-3 with TRBJ2-7; TRBD2 agrees at 8 bases. The CDR3 length is 14 residues. The V gene end was trimmed by 0 bases and the J gene end by 2 bases; junction bases not matched to a gene: 0. Germline CDR1 is SGHTA and CDR2 is FQGTGA. CDR3 nucleotides: TGTGCCAGCAGCTTAACTAGCGGGGCCTACGAGCAGTACTTC. This sequence encodes CASSLTSGAYEQYF. The entire variable domain, with the rest obtained from reference TRBV7-3 and TRBJ2-7, is as follows: GAGVSQTPSNKVTEKGKYVELRCDPISGHTALYWYRQSLGQGPEFLIYFQGTGAADDSGLPNDRFFAVRPEGSVSTLKIQRTERGDSAVYLCASSLTSGAYEQYFGPGTRLTVT.

The chain is built from TRBV12-1 and TRBJ2-7; the D call of TRBD2 is as the table states it, not checked on the DNA. TRBV12-1 is a pseudogene. The CDR3 is 17 residues long. CDR3 residues: CASSFVFVREGTYEQYF. The CDR3, as DNA: TGTGCCAGCAGCTTTGTGTTCGTGCGGGAGGGGACCTACGAGCAGTACTTC.

This clone was counted only a few times. The chain is built from TRBV6-4 and TRBJ2-1, with D maybe TRBD1 (6 bases). Germline V gene lookup returns CDR1 MRHNA and CDR2 SNTAGT. The CDR3 totals 14 residues. The V end lost 5 bases, the J end lost 6 bases, and 14 bases lay between the germline ends. The CDR3 DNA is TGTGCCAGCAGTACTACAGGGATGGGCAATGAGCAGTTCTTC. Protein: CASSTTGMGNEQFF.

Concerning this clone itself: The junction and the germline gene differ at one end; a read error may be behind it. The chain has TRBV11-3 and TRBJ2-1; possible D gene TRBD2, 5 bases. CDR3 length: 16 amino acids. From germline, CDR1 is SGHNT and CDR2 YENEEA. CDR3 nucleotides: TGTGCCAGCAGCCTAGAATCCAGCCGGGATTACAATGAGCAGTTCTTC. Protein product: CASSLESSRDYNEQFF.

The chain uses TRBV15 and TRBJ2-3, with 11 bases aligning to TRBD2. V trimming: 2 bases; J trimming: 7 bases; junction bases outside the gene matches: 8. The germline CDR1 and CDR2 sequences are LNHNV and YYDKDF (reference sequence). The CDR3 sequence is 16 residues long. CDR3 amino acids: CATSRPSGGYVYTQYF. CDR3 bases: TGTGCCACCAGCAGACCTAGCGGGGGGTACGTGTATACGCAGTATTTT.

This clone appeared a single time. V and J are TRBV3-1 (or the pseudogene TRBV3-2) and TRBJ2-5, with D possibly TRBD1 on 5 matching bases. The CDR3 consists of 13 residues. V lost 4 bases, J lost 5 bases, and 11 bases lay in between. The germline CDR1 and CDR2 sequences are LGHDT and YNNKEL (reference sequence). CDR3 loop: CASSRRGAETQYF. The CDR3 coding sequence is TGTGCCAGCAGCCGAAGGGGTGCGGAGACCCAGTACTTC.

V is TRBV5-8 and J is TRBJ1-2; D not certain. Germline CDR1 reads SGHTS; CDR2 reads YDEGEE. This CDR3 is built from 13 residues. Trimming shortened V by 6 bases and J by 0 bases, and 9 bases separated the two germline ends. CDR3 DNA sequence: TGTGCCAGCAACGACAACACTAACTATGGCTACACCTTC. This translates into CASNDNTNYGYTF.

This clone turned up a few times. V usage is TRBV5-6 and J usage is TRBJ2-5, with TRBD2 identical over 9 bases. The CDR3 consists of 13 residues. V shed 4 bases, J shed 5 bases, and the junction held 3 bases outside the gene matches. Germline V lookup: CDR1 SGHDT, CDR2 YYEEEE. In nucleotides, the CDR3 is TGTGCCAGCAGCCTTAGCGGGGGTGAGACCCAGTACTTC. Residues: CASSLSGGETQYF.

The genes are TRBV9 and TRBJ1-1; D is undetermined. From germline, CDR1 is SGDLS and CDR2 YYNGEE. V dropped 3 bases and J dropped 2 bases, with 8 bases sitting between them. This CDR3 contains 13 residues. In nucleotides, the CDR3 is TGTGCCAGCAGCGCCCGTTTCAACACTGAAGCTTTCTTT. Translation: CASSARFNTEAFF.

This clone was found once. This chain joins TRBV7-2 and TRBJ2-7; the match to TRBD1 covers 8 bases. Germline trimming cut 3 bases from V and 3 bases from J; bases unmatched to any gene: 10. The CDR3 has 16 amino acids. CDR1 SGHTA and CDR2 FQGNSA come from the germline V gene. The CDR3 loop reads CASSLEGTGGIYEQYF. The CDR3 DNA is TGTGCCAGCAGCTTGGAGGGGACAGGAGGCATCTACGAGCAGTACTTC.

The J gene is TRBJ1-5, the V gene TRBV6-5; D possibly corresponds to TRBD1 (6 bases). Trimming stripped 6 bases from V and 10 bases from J, with 16 bases between. The germline V gene has CDR1 MNHEY and CDR2 SVGAGI. The length of the CDR3 is 13 residues. The CDR3 DNA is TGTGCCAGCAGCCCCGACAGGTTTCGTCCCCAGCATTTT. Protein: CASSPDRFRPQHF.

This rearrangement joins TRBV11-2 to TRBJ2-1, with TRBD2 matching over 10 bases. This CDR3 is built from 19 residues. Unmatched junction bases numbered 13, after V lost 1 base and J lost 4 bases. Per the germline V gene, CDR1 is SGHAT and CDR2 is FQNNGV. This CDR3 reads CASSLGGAGGRSIYNEQFF. DNA of the CDR3: TGTGCCAGCAGCTTAGGAGGAGCGGGAGGGCGATCGATTTACAATGAGCAGTTCTTC.

V gene TRBV18 combines with J gene TRBJ2-1; 9 bases line up with TRBD2. The germline V gene has CDR1 KGHSH and CDR2 LQKENI. This CDR3 comprises 17 residues. With 4 bases clipped from V and 4 bases from J, the junction kept 11 bases outside the gene matches. Here the CDR3 reads CASSHLLLAGGYNEQFF. The CDR3 DNA is TGTGCCAGCTCACACCTTCTCTTGGCGGGAGGGTACAATGAGCAGTTCTTC.

The chain uses TRBV9 and TRBJ2-6, with 9 bases aligning to TRBD1. Germline V gives CDR1 SGDLS, CDR2 YYNGEE. This CDR3 has 18 residues. Trimming at V came to 0 bases and at J to 0 bases, leaving 4 bases not matched to a gene. The CDR3 DNA reads as TGTGCCAGCAGCGTAGGGGGACAGGGATTCTCTGGGGCCAACGTCCTGACTTTC. The encoded protein is CASSVGGQGFSGANVLTF.

The rearrangement joins TRBV6-5 to TRBJ2-5; D is possibly TRBD1 (5 bases). V lost 5 bases, J lost 0 bases, and 7 bases lay in between. Germline lookup yields CDR1 MNHEY and CDR2 SVGAGI. This CDR3 is 13 amino acids long. CDR3 sequence: CASSPGYQETQYF. As DNA, the CDR3 is TGTGCCAGCAGTCCAGGGTACCAAGAGACCCAGTACTTC.

This clone was counted only a few times. The CDR3: CASSLWGGASRVGQPQHF. CDR3 nucleotide sequence: TGTGCCAGCAGTCTTTGGGGAGGGGCCTCCAGGGTTGGTCAGCCCCAGCATTTT. The chain links TRBV6-2 or TRBV6-3 to TRBJ1-5, with D perhaps TRBD1 (5 bases). This CDR3 is built from 18 residues. Trimming shortened V by 5 bases and J by 6 bases, and 26 bases separated the two germline ends. The germline V gene has CDR1 MNHEY and CDR2 SVGEGT.

The chain is built from TRBV5-1 and TRBJ2-2; no clear D. Germline assignment: CDR1 SGHRS and CDR2 YFSETQ. This CDR3 comprises 13 residues. Trimming stripped 1 base from V and 5 bases from J, with 6 bases between. The DNA of the CDR3 is TGCGCCAGCAGCTTGACGGTTACCGGGGAGCTGTTTTTT. This encodes CASSLTVTGELFF.

The chain uses TRBV28 and TRBJ2-1, with D possibly TRBD2 on 6 matching bases. Germline CDR1 is MDHEN and CDR2 is SYDVKM. The V end was cut by 3 bases, the J end by 6 bases, with 21 bases between. The CDR3 runs to 17 residues. CDR3 sequence reads: CASSFGVGLIFGNEQFF. CDR3 coding DNA: TGTGCCAGCAGTTTTGGGGTGGGACTGATCTTTGGCAATGAGCAGTTCTTC. Variable domain in full (rest from reference TRBV28 and TRBJ2-1): DVKVTQSSRYLVKRTGEKVFLECVQDMDHENMFWYRQDPGLGLRLIYFSYDVKMKEKGDIPEGYSVSREKKERFSLILESASTNQTSMYLCASSFGVGLIFGNEQFFGPGTRLTVL.

This chain joins TRBV28 and TRBJ1-1; 8 nucleotides match TRBD1. Germline lookup yields CDR1 MDHEN and CDR2 SYDVKM. V trimming: 10 bases; J trimming: 1 base; junction bases outside the gene matches: 8. The CDR3 length is 14 residues. The CDR3 protein is CAISNRGGNTEAFF. In nucleotides, the CDR3 is TGTGCCATATCGAACAGGGGGGGGAACACTGAAGCTTTCTTT.

This rearrangement joins TRBV7-3 to TRBJ2-2; D might be TRBD2 (6 bases). V gave up 2 bases and J gave up 1 base, with 8 bases separating them. In germline, CDR1 is SGHTA, CDR2 FQGTGA. The CDR3 has 15 residues. The CDR3 nucleotides read TGTGCCAGCAGCTTATCCGGGGGGAACACCGGGGAGCTGTTTTTT. As protein: CASSLSGGNTGELFF.

A note on this clone: A read error may produce the germline difference seen at one junction end. The chain couples TRBV6-1 to TRBJ1-2; perhaps TRBD1 as D (6 bases). CDR3 length: 16 residues. Germline CDR1 is MNHNS and CDR2 is SASEGT. For the CDR3, the DNA is TGTACCAGCAGTGAAGAGGCAGGGGCTAAGAGCTATGGCTACACCTTC. This sequence encodes CTSSEEAGAKSYGYTF.

V and J are TRBV5-5 and TRBJ1-3; tentatively, D is TRBD1 (6 bases). V shed 6 bases and J shed 6 bases, with 22 bases lying between them. This CDR3 is 16 amino acids long. Germline lookup yields CDR1 SGHKS and CDR2 YYEKEE (reference sequence). The CDR3 nucleotides read TGTGCCAGCAACCTGGGACCGGACAGAGCTTTAAACACCATATATTTT. Translated, it gives CASNLGPDRALNTIYF.

The rearrangement uses TRBV4-1 and TRBJ2-2, with TRBD2 identical over 8 bases. V gave up 3 bases and J gave up 4 bases; unmatched junction bases: 13. The CDR3 is made up of 18 amino acids. The germline gives CDR1 MGHRA, CDR2 YSYEKL. The CDR3 DNA sequence: TGCGCCAGCAGCCAGGTCGAACTAGCGGCCCATACCACCGGGGAGCTGTTTTTT. Protein: CASSQVELAAHTTGELFF.

The rearrangement links TRBV23-1 to TRBJ2-7, with 8 bases matching TRBD1. TRBV23-1 is labeled an ORF, and its function is uncertain. The CDR3 length is 14 residues. The V gene end was trimmed by 0 bases and the J gene end by 6 bases; junction bases not matched to a gene: 4. Here the CDR3 reads CASSQSSGQVEQYF. CDR3 in DNA: TGCGCCAGCAGTCAATCTTCGGGACAGGTCGAGCAGTACTTC.